The 5 T cell receptor beta chains below were found in one sample sequenced in a study of cytomegalovirus exposure and HLA in healthy donors. Use of 60 Vbeta and 13 Jbeta primers characterized the PCR. The method was immunoSEQ multiplex PCR; TCRdb's version includes in-frame clones alone and lacks a portion of them. Seen here are 200,000 to 250,000 clones, around four fifths observed once, and the top ten hold roughly 0.71%. Input material: PBMCs. The receptors here all came from a boy younger than 10 in good health and CMV-seronegative.

The chain carries TRBV6-1 and TRBJ1-4; no clear D. CDR1 and CDR2 (germline): MNHNS, SASEGT. This CDR3 contains 15 residues. V gave up 1 base and J gave up 3 bases, with 9 bases separating them. DNA for the CDR3: TGTGCCAGCAGTGAAGGGGCAGGTCCTAATGAAAAACTGTTTTTT. Translation gives CASSEGAGPNEKLFF.

The table lists this clone with a count of one. At one end the junction does not follow the germline gene, possibly because of a read error. CDR3: CASGRSGSVPYNEPFF. CDR3 sequence (DNA): TGTGCCAGCGGCCGTAGCGGGAGTGTGCCCTACAATGAGCCGTTCTTC. The chain uses TRBV25-1 and TRBJ2-1, with TRBD2 matching over 9 bases. The CDR3 runs to 16 residues. Germline CDR1 is MGHDK and CDR2 is SYGVNS.

The rearrangement joins TRBV5-1 to TRBJ1-3; 9 bases agree with TRBD1. Germline V gene lookup returns CDR1 SGHRS and CDR2 YFSETQ. This CDR3 comprises 15 residues. The V gene end was trimmed by 3 bases and the J gene end by 3 bases; junction bases not matched to a gene: 4. The CDR3 nucleotides read TGCGCCAGCAGCTCACAGGGGGCAGGTGGAAACACCATATATTTT. Its protein product is CASSSQGAGGNTIYF.

The chain carries TRBV29-1 and TRBJ2-7; no clear D gene. This CDR3 is 12 amino acids long. The germline V and J ends were trimmed by 3 bases and 2 bases, with 8 bases remaining between them. The V gene's germline CDR1 is SQVTM and CDR2 ANQGSEA. CDR3 in amino acids: CSVEREPYEQYF. The DNA of the CDR3 is TGCAGCGTTGAGCGAGAACCCTACGAGCAGTACTTC.

V and J are TRBV30 and TRBJ2-5, with 10 bases that match TRBD1. The last part of the DNA fits TRBJ2-7 better; the J call may be wrong. The CDR3 runs to 15 residues. The germline V gene encodes CDR1 GTSNPN and CDR2 SVGIG (reference sequence). The CDR3 spells CAWSDDRGRSYEQYF. CDR3 DNA sequence: TGTGCCTGGAGTGACGACAGGGGGCGCAGCTACGAGCAGTACTTC.